This T cell receptor (beta chain) originates from a study of T cell changes during pregnancy in multiple sclerosis. The data were produced by immunoSEQ multiplex PCR, yet TCRdb's version contains in-frame clones alone and is incomplete. The sample records about 110,000 clones, 75% to 95% being singletons. This clonotype originated in a female donor with multiple sclerosis, enrolled in a pregnancy study. The starting material was peripheral blood, obtained before pregnancy.

CDR3 sequence: CSVKPRLVLQETQYF. The CDR3 nucleotides read TGCAGCGTCAAGCCCCGACTAGTCCTTCAAGAGACCCAGTACTTC. The V gene is TRBV29-1, the J gene TRBJ2-5; D perhaps matches TRBD2 (6 bases). The V gene's germline CDR1 is SQVTM and CDR2 ANQGSEA. CDR3 size: 15 residues. With 6 bases removed from V and 2 bases from J, the gap between germline ends came to 19 bases. Full variable domain (rest looked up from reference TRBV29-1 and TRBJ2-5): SAVISQKPSRDICQRGTSLTIQCQVDSQVTMMFWYRQQPGQSLTLIATANQGSEATYESGFVIDKFPISRPNLTFSTLTVSNMSPEDSSIYLCSVKPRLVLQETQYFGPGTRLLVL.